This T cell receptor beta chain stems from a study of CD8 T cells in Susac syndrome. The multiple sclerosis controls were treatment-naive patients with relapsing-remitting disease that was stable or active. The CD8+ and CD4+ T cells were negatively isolated, with the TEMRA cells enriched by FACS. Random-hexamer reverse transcription was applied to roughly 0.5 to 1 ug RNA. An immunoSEQ multiplex PCR amplified TCR beta CDR3 over 54 Vbeta and 13 Jbeta. TCRdb redid the calling of the immunoSEQ multiplex PCR reads with MiXCR, one entry per CDR3 protein. The table includes a few hundred thousand distinct CDR3 sequences, 95% detected once. Losses at the gene ends were 6 bases for V and 2 bases for J; bases not matched to a gene: 4. In germline, CDR1 is SQVTM, CDR2 ANQGSEA. This CDR3 region has 13 residues.

The receptor comes from a human donor with multiple sclerosis. V gene TRBV29-1 combines with J gene TRBJ1-2, with 9 nucleotides matching TRBD1. The specimen sequenced was CD4+ T cells from PBMCs. This CDR3 reads CSVRTGVNYGYTF. CDR3 in DNA: TGCAGCGTAAGGACAGGGGTGAACTATGGCTACACCTTC.